This TCR beta chain was recorded in a study of blood T cells in healthy people across ages (dated by TCRdb to the mid-2010s). Regarding the study in general: In model experiments, template switching captured about one uniquely barcoded TCR beta cDNA molecule for every two T cells. To track age-related changes in TCR beta repertoire diversity, the study relied on deep sequencing normalized with unique cDNA molecular identifiers. Donors were grouped into four age groups: young (average approximately 15 years), middle-aged (39), aged (around 56) and long-lived (about 89). To avoid experimental bias, donors of different ages were spread randomly across the sequencing lanes. Two additional independent replicas of 1 million unique cDNA reads from the same blood draw were analyzed for two donors (one aged 18 to 30 and one aged 80 or older). Paper-wide results and their limitations: Because donor CMV infection status was unknown, age-related changes in expanded clonotypes were potentially confounded. Compared with the aged group, more naive CD4+ T cells, fewer expanded clones and increased TCR diversity were shown by the long-lived group, suggesting age selection. Because profiling used bulk unsorted PBMCs, naive and antigen-experienced compartments could not be compared conclusively. Estimates of total diversity from one million sequenced T cells were regarded as lower bounds and underestimates. A strong correlation was found between observed TCR beta diversity and the percentage of naive T cells measured by flow cytometry. As age increased, observed TCR beta diversity per million T cells dropped in a roughly linear way, and a significant reduction was already evident by age 40.

As concerns this clonotype: The antigen this receptor binds is unknown. No base quality information exists; no much larger clone differs at one position.

Libraries were prepared through 5' RACE. TCRdb lists the instrument as Illumina HiSeq 2500. A second PCR of roughly 7 to 12 cycles was performed with a sample-barcoded 5' primer and a J-beta primer mix. A template-switch 5' adaptor carrying 12 random nucleotides introduced a unique molecular identifier onto each TCR beta cDNA molecule. Each sample yielded at least 2.5 million CDR3-containing paired-end reads. First-strand cDNA synthesis was performed from all RNA using the Mint cDNA synthesis kit, with priming by a TRBC-specific oligonucleotide. Following uracil-DNA glycosylase treatment, all cDNA underwent a first 18-cycle PCR with the universal primers M1SS and BC2_uni_R. From the authors' description of their analysis: Normalization of each sample was performed by random selection of 1 million high-quality reads, each carrying a distinct molecular identifier. Instead of being binned into consensus sequences, reads that shared molecular identifiers were thrown out. MiTCR, run with a Q25 quality threshold and the strictest error-elimination algorithm, handled CDR3 identification, clonotype clustering and error correction. A nonparametric unseen species model using Euler transformation provided a lower-bound estimate of total TCR beta diversity. TCRdb reanalyzed the raw reads on its own, using fastp at Q25 for trimming and MiXCR for clone calling, and kept in-frame beta chains. Identical CDR3 protein sequences are pooled into one entry, listed with their most common genes and DNA. The V and J calls reflect TCRdb's pipeline rather than the authors' work. This sample gives 650,000 to 1,000,000 distinct CDR3 sequences in total; under 40% of them show up just once. The ten largest make up 10% to 15% of the sample.

V and J are truncated by 7 bases and 1 base respectively, leaving an intervening sequence of 8 bases. Reading from cysteine to phenylalanine, the CDR3 counts 13 amino acids. Only the CDR3 DNA stays, 39 bases, in frame from base 1. In the germline V gene (reference sequence), CDR1 corresponds to SEHNR and CDR2 to FQNEAQ. The donors were roughly 40 Caucasian individuals from Russia, aged roughly 6 to 90 years, who were systemically healthy. Each donor gave 9 to 10 milliliters of peripheral blood, collected into EDTA-treated Vacutainer tubes. Ficoll-Paque density-gradient centrifugation was used to isolate PBMCs, with at least 6 million per sample. Trizol reagent was used to extract total RNA from the PBMCs, yielding at least 5 micrograms per sample. For every donor, flow cytometry on a PBMC aliquot measured the percentage of naive CD45RAhigh/CD27high T cells.

The clonotype originates from a man younger than 30 in good health. Specimen: blood. The chain was built from TRBV7-9 and TRBJ1-5, with no confident D gene call. The nucleotide sequence is given as TGTGCCAGCACTAACATGAGCAATCAGCCCCAGCATTTT. Protein translation: CASTNMSNQPQHF. With the portions outside the CDR3 filled from the reference TRBV7-9 and TRBJ1-5 genes, the complete variable region becomes DTGVSQNPRHKITKRGQNVTFRCDPISEHNRLYWYRQTLGQGPEFLTYFQNEAQLEKSRLLSDRFSAERPKGSFSTLEIQRTEQGDSAMYLCASTNMSNQPQHFGDGTRLSIL.